The 10 T cell receptor beta chains below come from one sample, sequenced in a study of T cell responses to AZD1222 COVID-19 vaccine. Sequenced by immunoSEQ multiplex PCR; TCRdb stores in-frame clones only, minus some. The profile covers some 80,000 clones, with about 80% appearing a single time and approximately 25% taken by the ten largest. Specimen: peripheral blood, collected 28 days after the second dose of the MenACWY control vaccine. These receptors all stem from an adult who received the MenACWY meningococcal vaccine as a control.

This rearrangement joins TRBV18 to TRBJ1-2, with D unresolved. The CDR3 consists of 15 residues. Germline CDR1 is KGHSH and CDR2 is LQKENI. V lost 2 bases and J 0 bases, leaving 10 bases between the germline ends. In nucleotides, the CDR3 is TGTGCCAGCTCACCAGGACCGCCAGCTAACTATGGCTACACCTTC. Translation gives CASSPGPPANYGYTF.

The V and J genes are TRBV6-6 and TRBJ2-3; possibly TRBD1 for D (6 bases). The V gene's germline CDR1 is MNHNY and CDR2 SVGAGI (reference sequence). CDR3 length: 16 amino acids. The V gene lost 6 bases and the J gene lost 0 bases, with 16 bases spanning the gap. The CDR3 loop reads CASSSSGQTSTDTQYF. Here the CDR3 DNA reads TGTGCCAGCAGCTCCTCTGGACAGACTAGCACAGATACGCAGTATTTT.

The chain carries TRBV1 and TRBJ2-3; TRBD2, the table's D call, lacks a check against the DNA. TRBV1 is a recognized pseudogene. There are 17 residues in the CDR3. For the CDR3, the DNA is TGCACCAGCATGCCAATGGTGCTAGCGGGAAACACAGATACGCAGTATTTT. It specifies CTSMPMVLAGNTDTQYF.

This clone was detected only a few times. V gene TRBV19 combines with J gene TRBJ2-2, with D maybe TRBD1 (5 bases). The CDR3 has 14 amino acids. V lost 5 bases, J lost 4 bases, and 11 bases lay in between. Germline lookup yields CDR1 LNHDA and CDR2 SQIVND (reference sequence). CDR3 DNA: TGTGCCAGTAGTCCCCAGGGAACCACCGGGGAGCTGTTTTTT. Its protein product is CASSPQGTTGELFF. Looking up the rest from reference TRBV19 and TRBJ2-2 gives the full variable domain: DGGITQSPKYLFRKEGQNVTLSCEQNLNHDAMYWYRQDPGQGLRLIYYSQIVNDFQKGDIAEGYSVSREKKESFPLTVTSAQKNPTAFYLCASSPQGTTGELFFGEGSRLTVL.

CDR3 in amino acids: CSVEAKGGGGEAFF. The CDR3 DNA sequence: TGCAGCGTTGAAGCGAAAGGGGGGGGTGGTGAAGCTTTCTTT. The chain is built from TRBV29-1 and TRBJ1-1; the D gene is possibly TRBD1 (6 bases). CDR1 and CDR2 (germline): SQVTM, ANQGSEA. The V end was cut by 1 base, the J end by 7 bases, with 16 bases between. The CDR3 is made up of 14 amino acids.

As regards this clone: This CDR3 is also generated by other DNA sequences in the sample. The J gene is TRBJ2-5, the V gene TRBV6-1; 12 bases are shared with TRBD2. After removal of 2 bases from V and 2 bases from J, the junction contained 0 bases not matched to a gene. The CDR3 has 15 amino acids. CDR1 MNHNS and CDR2 SASEGT come from the germline V gene. This CDR3 is CASSELAGGQETQYF. The CDR3 DNA is TGTGCCAGCAGTGAACTAGCGGGGGGGCAAGAGACCCAGTACTTC.

This clone was recorded once. This chain joins TRBV30 and TRBJ2-7; 9 bases fit TRBD1. The CDR3 covers 14 residues. The junction had 8 bases not matched to a gene; V was cut back by 3 bases and J by 5 bases. CDR1 and CDR2 from the germline V gene are GTSNPN and SVGIG (reference sequence). The DNA of the CDR3 is TGTGCCTGGAGCCCGGGACAGGGTGTCCACGAGCAGTACTTC. Translation gives CAWSPGQGVHEQYF.

V is TRBV18 and J is TRBJ2-5; either TRBD1 or TRBD2 may supply D (5 bases each). CDR3 length: 13 amino acids. The ends were cut back, 9 bases at V and 7 bases at J, with 18 bases in the middle. Germline V CDR1 and CDR2: KGHSH, LQKENI. In DNA, the CDR3 is TGTGCCAGTTCTGGTCCCGACGGGGCGACCCAGTACTTC. It is translated as CASSGPDGATQYF.

This clone was observed a handful of times. The V gene is TRBV27, the J gene TRBJ2-5; 7 bases map to TRBD2. Unmatched junction bases numbered 3, after V lost 3 bases and J lost 5 bases. This CDR3 is built from 13 residues. CDR1 is MNHEY and CDR2 is SMNVEV in the germline V gene (reference sequence). This CDR3 reads CASSLSGIETQYF. The CDR3 region has the DNA TGTGCCAGCAGTTTGAGCGGGATTGAGACCCAGTACTTC.

V gene TRBV9 combines with J gene TRBJ2-6; no definite D call. The ends were cut back, 0 bases at V and 0 bases at J, with 7 bases in the middle. The V gene's germline CDR1 is SGDLS and CDR2 YYNGEE. The CDR3 has 16 amino acids. CDR3 sequence: CASSVGAVSGANVLTF. DNA of the CDR3: TGTGCCAGCAGCGTAGGGGCGGTCTCTGGGGCCAACGTCCTGACTTTC. Drawing the rest from reference TRBV9 and TRBJ2-6, the complete variable domain is DSGVTQTPKHLITATGQRVTLRCSPRSGDLSVYWYQQSLDQGLQFLIQYYNGEERAKGNILERFSAQQFPDLHSELNLSSLELGDSALYFCASSVGAVSGANVLTFGAGSRLTVL.